This TCR beta chain derives from a study of CD8 T cells in ankylosing spondylitis. As regards this clonotype: No antigen is known for it.

Study results and limitations: CD8+ by phenotype, disease-linked clones were relatively rare in peripheral blood. In ankylosing spondylitis patients, matched synovial fluid reportedly showed significant enrichment of disease-linked clones. Reactive arthritis synovial fluid and blood previously showed some of these motif variants.

A single record per CDR3 protein comes from TCRdb applying MiXCR to the 5' RACE reads. The table has 150,000 to 200,000 distinct CDR3 sequences, roughly 13% seen once; the top ten hold about 11%. The receptor's source is a female donor with ankylosing spondylitis or in good health (not recorded which). The sequencing input was blood, either unsorted or a sorted T cell fraction (not recorded which).

The CDR3 sequence is CSVEDSILTGNTIYF. As DNA, the CDR3 is TGCAGCGTTGAAGATAGTATCTTAACTGGAAACACCATATATTTT. V gene TRBV29-1 combines with J gene TRBJ1-3, with D unclear. Per germline, CDR1 SQVTM and CDR2 ANQGSEA. The CDR3 runs 15 residues. Trimming shortened V by 0 bases and J by 2 bases, and 11 bases separated the two germline ends.